This is a list of T cell receptor beta chains from one sample in a study of T cells in Graves' hyperthyroidism and ophthalmopathy. TCRdb re-derived calls from the multiplex PCR reads in MiXCR, one entry per CDR3 protein. The sample carries roughly 700,000 distinct CDR3 sequences, 35% recorded once. Sequencing input: blood. The receptors come from a woman aged 35 to 49 with Graves' hyperthyroidism. CDR3s include the opening cysteine and the closing phenylalanine or tryptophan. The D gene is left open where the match is weak. Size is stated for part of the rows, as once, few or many counts, or as a class when the clone is expanded.

d_call	v_call	clone_size	j_call	cdr3_nt	cdr3_aa
NA	TRBV29-1	many	TRBJ1-1	TGCAGCGTTGCTTGGGGCGCTGAAGCTTTCTTT	CSVAWGAEAFF
NA	TRBV5-1	NA	TRBJ2-3	TGCGCCAGCAGCTTGGCGCCAGTGGGAGATACGCAGTATTTT	CASSLAPVGDTQYF
NA	TRBV10-3	NA	TRBJ1-2	TGTGCCATCAGTGATACGGGACACTATGGCTACACCTTC	CAISDTGHYGYTF
TRBD1	TRBV14	NA	TRBJ1-1	TGTGCCAGCAGCCAAGACAGGGGGCAGTTCACTGAAGCTTTCTTT	CASSQDRGQFTEAFF
NA	TRBV9	NA	TRBJ1-2	TGTGCCAGCAGCGCTAATCAAGGAGCGGGGTACACCTTC	CASSANQGAGYTF
NA	TRBV5-6	few	TRBJ1-4	TGTGCCAGCAGCCGCCCGGGTGAAAAACTGTTTTTT	CASSRPGEKLFF
TRBD1	TRBV2	NA	TRBJ1-2	TGTGCCAGCAGTGCCTGGACAGGGGGCGCGGGAGGCTACACCTTC	CASSAWTGGAGGYTF
NA	TRBV6-1	few	TRBJ1-5	TGTGCCAGCAGTGAACGGTCGTTGCAGCCCCAGCATTTT	CASSERSLQPQHF
TRBD1	TRBV7-2	NA	TRBJ1-1	TGTGCCAGCAGCTTAGCCAGGGACAGGGTTACGAAAGCTTTCTTT	CASSLARDRVTKAFF
NA	TRBV10-3	NA	TRBJ1-5	TGTACCATCCGGGCTGAGGGTCAGCTCCAGCATTTT	CTIRAEGQLQHF
NA	TRBV15	NA	TRBJ1-2	TGTGCCACCAGCAGTAAGGGACGATGGAACTATGGCTACACCTTC	CATSSKGRWNYGYTF
TRBD2	TRBV19	few	TRBJ2-5	TGTGCCAGTAGTGCGGGGACTAGCGCAACAAGATATCGAGAGACCCAGTACTTC	CASSAGTSATRYRETQYF
NA	TRBV7-2	many	TRBJ1-6	TGTGCCAGCAGCCCCCGAAGGGGTGTAGGTTCACCCCTCCACTTT	CASSPRRGVGSPLHF
NA	TRBV10-3	NA	TRBJ1-1	TGTGCCAGCAGTGGGGCGGGGTATATCGGGGGCACTGAAGCTTTCTTT	CASSGAGYIGGTEAFF
NA	TRBV29-1	many	TRBJ2-7	TGCAGCGTTGAAGGGGGGGACAAAGGCTCCGAGCAGTACTTC	CSVEGGDKGSEQYF
NA	TRBV5-1	many	TRBJ2-5	TGCGCCAGCACGGAACAGGGACCTGAGACCCAGTACTTC	CASTEQGPETQYF
NA	TRBV5-6	few	TRBJ2-7	TGTGCCAGCAGCACGGTGCACCACGAGCAGTACTTC	CASSTVHHEQYF
NA	TRBV6-4	once	TRBJ1-5	TGTGCCAGCAGTCAGACAGGAATGAATCAGTCCCAGCATTTT	CASSQTGMNQSQHF
TRBD2	TRBV7-9	few	TRBJ2-5	TGTGCCAGCAGCTTGGGCAGGATACCGGGACTAGCGAAGACCCAGTACTTC	CASSLGRIPGLAKTQYF
NA	TRBV9	NA	TRBJ1-2	TGTGCCAGCAGCGTATCGGGGTCTTATGGCTACACCTTC	CASSVSGSYGYTF
NA	TRBV2	many	TRBJ1-2	TGTGCCAGCAGAAACACAGGGTTAGGTGGCTACACCTTC	CASRNTGLGGYTF
TRBD1	TRBV6-1	NA	TRBJ2-2	TGTGCCAGCACCCGGGGACAGGGGACCGGGGAGCTGTTTTTT	CASTRGQGTGELFF
TRBD1	TRBV5-5	NA	TRBJ1-4	TGTGCCAGCAGCCACCGACAGGGAGGGGTTGAAAAACTGTTTTTT	CASSHRQGGVEKLFF
NA	TRBV14	few	TRBJ2-7	TGTGCCAGCAGCCAAGATCCGGCCAGGCCCCGGTCCGACGAGCAGTACTTC	CASSQDPARPRSDEQYF
TRBD1	TRBV20-1	NA	TRBJ1-2	TGCAGTGCTAGAGATTATAGGACAGGGTCTTATGGCTACACCTTC	CSARDYRTGSYGYTF
NA	TRBV2	NA	TRBJ2-7	TGTGCCAGCAGTGAAGCGCTTCATGAGGGCTACGAGCAGTACTTC	CASSEALHEGYEQYF
TRBD1	TRBV7-9	many	TRBJ1-1	TGTGCCAGCAGCGCAACAGGGGGCAGTGTGACTGAAGCTTTCTTT	CASSATGGSVTEAFF
TRBD1	TRBV9	many	TRBJ2-7	TGTGCCAGCAGCGCAGACCCCGGACAGGGTTCTCACGAGCAGTACTTC	CASSADPGQGSHEQYF
NA	TRBV4-3	NA	TRBJ1-1	TGCGCCAGGCCGGGACACTGGAACACTGAAGCTTTCTTT	CARPGHWNTEAFF
TRBD1	TRBV6-1	NA	TRBJ1-4	TGTGCCAGCGAGAGACAGGGGACAAGTGATGGTGAAAAACTGTTTTTT	CASERQGTSDGEKLFF
TRBD2	TRBV4-3	few	TRBJ2-7	TGCGCCAGCAGCCACGGGACTAGCGGGAGGAAGGAGCAGTACTTC	CASSHGTSGRKEQYF
NA	TRBV9	once	TRBJ1-3	TGTGCCAGCAGAGATTTACAGGGAGCAGCGGGAAACACCATATATTTT	CASRDLQGAAGNTIYF
NA	TRBV29-1	NA	TRBJ1-1	TGCAGCGTTGATCATGCTTTCTTT	CSVDHAFF
NA	TRBV10-3	NA	TRBJ1-1	TGTGCCATCAGTGACCCTGAGACAGGTAACACTGAAGCTTTCTTT	CAISDPETGNTEAFF
NA	TRBV14	NA	TRBJ2-7	TGTGCCAGCAGCTGGGTCTCTTACGAGGAGCAGTACTTC	CASSWVSYEEQYF
NA	TRBV14	few	TRBJ2-7	TGTGCCAGCAGCCCGGGACTCAGGGCCGAGCAGTACTTC	CASSPGLRAEQYF
NA	TRBV7-2	many	TRBJ1-3	TGTGCCAGCAGCTTATCAGGGACCGACGGCACCATATATTTT	CASSLSGTDGTIYF
NA	TRBV20-1	NA	TRBJ2-6	TGCAGTGCTAGTGTAGACTCCGGGGCCAACGTCCTGACTTTC	CSASVDSGANVLTF
NA	TRBV10-1	many	TRBJ2-2	TGCGCCAGTTCGGTTCAGGGGACCGGGGAGCTGTTTTTT	CASSVQGTGELFF
TRBD1	TRBV6-5	many	TRBJ1-2	TGTGCCAGCAGGAAGATGACAGGGGATGGCTACACCTTC	CASRKMTGDGYTF
TRBD1	TRBV29-1	many	TRBJ1-1	TGCAGCGCTGGGACAGGGGGTAGTGATGAAGCTTTCTTT	CSAGTGGSDEAFF